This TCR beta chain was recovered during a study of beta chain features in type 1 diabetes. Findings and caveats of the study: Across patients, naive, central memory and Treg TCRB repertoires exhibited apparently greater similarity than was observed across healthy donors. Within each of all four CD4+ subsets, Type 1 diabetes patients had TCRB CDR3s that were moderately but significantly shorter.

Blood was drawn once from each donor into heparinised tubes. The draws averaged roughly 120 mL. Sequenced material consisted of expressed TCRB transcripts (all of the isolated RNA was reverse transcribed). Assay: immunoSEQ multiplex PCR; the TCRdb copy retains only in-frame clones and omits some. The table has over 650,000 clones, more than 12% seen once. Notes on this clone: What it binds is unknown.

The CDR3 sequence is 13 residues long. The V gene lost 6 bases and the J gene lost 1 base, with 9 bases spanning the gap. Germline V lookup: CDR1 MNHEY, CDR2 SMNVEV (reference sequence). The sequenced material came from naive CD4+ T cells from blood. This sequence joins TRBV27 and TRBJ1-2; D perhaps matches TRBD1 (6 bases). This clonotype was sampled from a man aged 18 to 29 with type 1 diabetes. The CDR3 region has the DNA TGTGCCAGCAGAAGGACAGATAACTATGGCTACACCTTC. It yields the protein CASRRTDNYGYTF.